This T cell receptor (beta chain) was sequenced for a study of T cell responses to AZD1222 COVID-19 vaccine. The V and J ends lost 3 bases and 5 bases respectively, with 11 bases between them. CDR3 size: 14 residues. CDR1 LNHDA and CDR2 SQIVND come from the germline V gene (reference sequence). Clones were sequenced by immunoSEQ multiplex PCR, and TCRdb holds only the in-frame ones, with some missing. The sample shows roughly 150,000 clones, approximately 91% of them seen only once. Sample: peripheral blood, taken after recovery from COVID-19. The J gene is TRBJ1-5, the V gene TRBV19; no definite D call. This clonotype was sampled from an adult who had recovered from COVID-19. The CDR3 sequence: CASSIRSRHQPQHF. The CDR3 nucleotides read TGTGCCAGTAGTATTCGCAGCAGGCATCAGCCCCAGCATTTT.